Below, 27 T cell receptor beta chains from the same sample are listed, as sequenced in a study of CD8+CD57+ T cells in acquired aplastic anemia. The sequenced patients had an expansion of CD8+CD57+ cells seen by flow cytometry. Genomic DNA served as template for TCR beta VDJ and CDR3 profiling. TCRdb re-derived calls from the reads in MiXCR, one entry per CDR3 protein. Among around 170,000 distinct CDR3 sequences listed, just under 50% were seen once. Sequenced sample: sorted CD4+, CD8+, or CD8+CD57+ T cells (not recorded which) from PBMCs. All receptors derive from a human donor with aplastic anemia.

V and J are TRBV7-9 and TRBJ1-6; weak D call: TRBD1 (5 bases). V was pared by 4 bases and J by 13 bases, with 20 bases between. CDR1 and CDR2 (germline): SEHNR, FQNEAQ (reference sequence). The CDR3 has 15 residues. Written as DNA, the CDR3 is TGTGCCAGCAGCTCAGATGTCGGGGGGACGGCGCCCCTCCACTTT. It is translated as CASSSDVGGTAPLHF.

This clonotype was picked up a small number of times. Here the CDR3 DNA reads TGCAGCGTGTACCCGGGACAGTCCCAGGCTTTCTTT. Its protein is CSVYPGQSQAFF. J is TRBJ1-1 and V is TRBV29-1; the match to TRBD1 covers 7 bases. This CDR3 has 12 amino acids. The V segment lost 6 bases and the J segment 11 bases; nucleotides outside the gene matches: 12. CDR1 and CDR2 (germline): SQVTM, ANQGSEA.

This clonotype was found many times. The chain links TRBV2 to TRBJ1-1; TRBD1 is a possible D gene (6 bases). V was clipped by 2 bases and J by 8 bases, with 12 bases between them. The CDR3 has 13 residues. Germline values: CDR1 SNHLY, CDR2 FYNNEI. CDR3 bases: TGTGCCAGCAGTGAACTGGGGGCGGGAGAAGCTTTCTTT. This gives the protein CASSELGAGEAFF.

There are many counts of this clonotype. The chain recombines TRBV12-3 or TRBV12-4 with TRBJ1-1; D is uncertain. The CDR3 sequence is 15 residues long. Trimming pared 2 bases from V and 2 bases from J, leaving 12 bases between. The CDR3 DNA reads as TGTGCCAGCAGTTTAAGGGCAGCTCACAACACTGAAGCTTTCTTT. Amino acids: CASSLRAAHNTEAFF.

This clonotype occurred a few times. The genes are TRBV6-2 or TRBV6-3 and TRBJ2-2; D may be TRBD1 or TRBD2 (5 bases each). The ends were cut back, 8 bases at V and 6 bases at J, with 19 bases in the middle. Germline V gene sequence: CDR1 MNHEY, CDR2 SVGEGT. The CDR3 runs 15 residues. CDR3 region: CASLSGREYAGELFF. CDR3 sequence (DNA): TGTGCCAGCCTCAGCGGCAGGGAGTACGCCGGGGAGCTGTTTTTT.

The CDR3 sequence is CASSGGRDTQYF. The CDR3 DNA follows: TGTGCCAGCAGCGGGGGGAGAGATACGCAGTATTTT. The chain uses TRBV7-9 and TRBJ2-3; D perhaps matches TRBD2 (6 bases). There are 12 residues in the CDR3. V was trimmed by 5 bases and J by 5 bases, leaving 8 bases between them. Germline assignment: CDR1 SEHNR and CDR2 FQNEAQ (reference sequence).

This clonotype was recorded many times. The J gene is TRBJ2-1, the V gene TRBV7-9; D may be TRBD2 (7 bases). Germline CDR1 SEHNR, CDR2 FQNEAQ (reference sequence). This CDR3 is built from 15 residues. The germline V and J ends were trimmed by 5 bases and 1 base, with 12 bases remaining between them. DNA for the CDR3: TGTGCCAGCAGCGGGGGGGGCAATTCCTACAATGAGCAGTTCTTC. Its translation is CASSGGGNSYNEQFF.

This clonotype appeared once. The chain joins TRBV12-3 or TRBV12-4 to TRBJ1-2; D unclear. The germline V and J ends were trimmed by 3 bases and 8 bases, with 13 bases remaining between them. This CDR3 comprises 13 residues. CDR3 in amino acids: CASSFPLVGGYTF. The CDR3 region has the DNA TGTGCCAGCAGTTTTCCCTTGGTGGGCGGCTACACCTTC.

As to this clonotype: A clone one base away is much larger, so this may be a read error. The genes are TRBV5-4 and TRBJ1-1, with D unclear. V lost 0 bases, J lost 7 bases, and 10 bases lay in between. This CDR3 has 13 amino acids. Germline CDR1 SGHNT, CDR2 YYREEE (reference sequence). The CDR3 spells CASSLGGGNEAFF. Written as DNA, the CDR3 is TGTGCCAGCAGCTTGGGGGGTGGGAATGAAGCTTTCTTT.

This clonotype was observed many times. V usage is TRBV20-1 and J usage is TRBJ2-1, with 10 nucleotides matching TRBD1. After removal of 6 bases from V and 6 bases from J, the junction contained 8 bases not matched to a gene. Germline CDR1 and CDR2: DFQATT and SNEGSKA (reference sequence). The CDR3 is 14 amino acids. CDR3 sequence: CSAGDRGRGNEQFF. CDR3 coding DNA: TGCAGTGCCGGGGACAGGGGTCGAGGCAATGAGCAGTTCTTC.

The gene calls are TRBV4-2 and TRBJ2-3, with TRBD2 matching over 7 bases. Germline assignment: CDR1 LGHNA and CDR2 YNFKEQ. The CDR3 has 14 amino acids. The trim removed 6 bases at V and 3 bases at J, leaving 6 bases unmatched. CDR3 amino acids: CASRPSGTTDTQYF. In nucleotides, the CDR3 is TGTGCCAGCAGACCGAGCGGGACTACAGATACGCAGTATTTT.

The chain combines TRBV10-3 with TRBJ2-7; 9 nucleotides line up with TRBD2. This CDR3 has 16 amino acids. J lost 6 bases, V lost 2 bases, and 11 bases had no gene match. Germline V gives CDR1 ENHRY, CDR2 SYGVKD. This CDR3 is CAISEGLARRLGEQYF. The CDR3 nucleotides read TGTGCCATCAGTGAGGGACTAGCGAGGAGGTTAGGCGAGCAGTACTTC.

This chain joins TRBV5-6 and TRBJ2-5, with 7 positions matching TRBD2. The germline V gene has CDR1 SGHDT and CDR2 YYEEEE. The length of the CDR3 is 16 residues. After removal of 1 base from V and 1 base from J, the junction contained 7 bases not matched to a gene. Written as DNA, the CDR3 is TGTGCCAGCAGCTTGAATCTCGGGAGGACCCAAGAGACCCAGTACTTC. Protein product: CASSLNLGRTQETQYF. The full variable domain, rest sourced from reference TRBV5-6 and TRBJ2-5, is DAGVTQSPTHLIKTRGQQVTLRCSPKSGHDTVSWYQQALGQGPQFIFQYYEEEERQRGNFPDRFSGHQFPNYSSELNVNALLLGDSALYLCASSLNLGRTQETQYFGPGTRLLVL.

This clonotype was counted at least ten times. The rearrangement uses TRBV5-1 and TRBJ2-1; TRBD2 matches at 7 bases. V trimming: 2 bases; J trimming: 8 bases; junction bases outside the gene matches: 10. The CDR3 contains 15 residues. In germline, CDR1 is SGHRS, CDR2 YFSETQ. CDR3 sequence: CASSFSAGEGYEQFF. The CDR3 DNA reads TGCGCCAGCAGCTTTAGCGCGGGAGAGGGCTATGAGCAGTTCTTC. Combining the CDR3 with reference TRBV5-1 and TRBJ2-1 gives the whole variable domain KAGVTQTPRYLIKTRGQQVTLSCSPISGHRSVSWYQQTPGQGLQFLFEYFSETQRNKGNFPGRFSGRQFSNSRSEMNVSTLELGDSALYLCASSFSAGEGYEQFFGPGTRLTVL.

V usage is TRBV29-1 and J usage is TRBJ2-3; TRBD2 matches at 13 bases. Germline V gene sequence: CDR1 SQVTM, CDR2 ANQGSEA. The V segment lost 0 bases and the J segment 1 base; nucleotides outside the gene matches: 1. This CDR3 contains 16 residues. The CDR3 region is CSVEDGTSGGTDTQYF. The CDR3 DNA reads as TGCAGCGTTGAAGATGGGACTAGCGGGGGCACAGATACGCAGTATTTT.

In its sample, this clonotype was seen many times. The rearrangement uses TRBV6-1 and TRBJ2-7, with D perhaps matching TRBD2 (6 bases). Trimming shortened V by 5 bases and J by 8 bases, and 22 bases separated the two germline ends. The CDR3 extends over 15 amino acids. CDR1 is MNHNS, CDR2 SASEGT, per germline. CDR3 loop: CASSPSGGVGRKQYF. In nucleotides, the CDR3 is TGTGCCAGCAGTCCCTCCGGCGGGGTGGGGCGGAAGCAGTACTTC.

The sample holds a few counts of this clonotype. The chain links TRBV9 to TRBJ2-3; weak D call: TRBD2 (6 bases). The germline V gene has CDR1 SGDLS and CDR2 YYNGEE. This CDR3 has 14 residues. V lost 4 bases and J 4 bases, leaving 13 bases between the germline ends. CDR3 in DNA: TGTGCCAGCAGCCTTAGCGGCACCCCAGATACGCAGTATTTT. Encoded protein: CASSLSGTPDTQYF. Variable domain in full (rest from reference TRBV9 and TRBJ2-3): DSGVTQTPKHLITATGQRVTLRCSPRSGDLSVYWYQQSLDQGLQFLIQYYNGEERAKGNILERFSAQQFPDLHSELNLSSLELGDSALYFCASSLSGTPDTQYFGPGTRLTVL.

Points on this clonotype: An end of the junction does not agree with germline; a read error may underlie this. The gene calls are TRBV2 and TRBJ1-2, with TRBD1 as a possible D gene (6 bases). CDR1 is SNHLY, CDR2 FYNNEI, per germline. The CDR3 spans 13 residues. CDR3 amino acids: CACSEEGGYGYTF. Written as DNA, the CDR3 is TGTGCCTGCAGTGAAGAAGGGGGTTATGGCTACACCTTC.

J is TRBJ1-6 and V is TRBV9; D possibly corresponds to TRBD1 (5 bases). Germline CDR1 SGDLS, CDR2 YYNGEE. There are 16 residues in the CDR3. Trimming took 3 bases from V and 5 from J, leaving 15 bases between them. The CDR3 bases are TGTGCCAGCAGCGACCCGTGGGGCGGCAATAATTCACCCCTCCACTTT. The encoded protein is CASSDPWGGNNSPLHF. Complete variable domain (other parts from reference TRBV9 and TRBJ1-6): DSGVTQTPKHLITATGQRVTLRCSPRSGDLSVYWYQQSLDQGLQFLIQYYNGEERAKGNILERFSAQQFPDLHSELNLSSLELGDSALYFCASSDPWGGNNSPLHFGNGTRLTVT.

The V and J genes are TRBV2 and TRBJ2-4, with no clear D. V was shortened by 1 base and J by 11 bases, with 15 bases between the two germline ends. From germline, CDR1 is SNHLY and CDR2 FYNNEI. The CDR3 length is 14 residues. CDR3 protein: CASSEGLDGGVQYF. The CDR3 DNA sequence: TGTGCCAGCAGTGAAGGATTGGATGGTGGTGTTCAGTACTTC.

The table lists this clonotype with many counts. The rearrangement uses TRBV11-3 and TRBJ2-5; D remains unclear. CDR3 length equals 13 residues. CDR1 and CDR2 from the germline V gene are SGHNT and YENEEA. The germline V and J ends were trimmed by 0 bases and 5 bases, with 7 bases remaining between them. In nucleotides, the CDR3 is TGTGCCAGCAGCTTAGAGGAAGGGGAGACCCAGTACTTC. Its protein product is CASSLEEGETQYF.

V is TRBV7-8 and J is TRBJ2-5; D unclear. With 1 base removed from V and 2 bases from J, the gap between germline ends came to 8 bases. The CDR3 is made up of 14 amino acids. Germline V CDR1 and CDR2: SGHVS, FQNEAQ. The CDR3, as DNA: TGTGCCAGCAGCTTAGATGGGTTGCAAGAGACCCAGTACTTC. Amino acid sequence: CASSLDGLQETQYF.

V gene TRBV7-2 combines with J gene TRBJ2-7; tentatively, D is TRBD2 (5 bases). Per the germline V gene, CDR1 is SGHTA and CDR2 is FQGNSA. The CDR3 loop spans 13 amino acids. Between the trimmed V and J ends, which lost 8 bases and 0 bases, there was a span of 11 bases. In DNA form, the CDR3 reads TGTGCCAGCGGCGGACTGGGCTCCTACGAGCAGTACTTC. This codes for CASGGLGSYEQYF.

There are a few counts of this clonotype. V gene TRBV10-3 combines with J gene TRBJ2-7; D tentatively fits TRBD1 or TRBD2 (6 bases each). Germline V lookup: CDR1 ENHRY, CDR2 SYGVKD. V was trimmed by 5 bases and J by 7 bases, leaving 18 bases between them. The CDR3 runs to 14 residues. CDR3: CAISNRQAAGEQYF. For the CDR3, the DNA is TGTGCCATCAGTAACAGACAGGCCGCGGGGGAGCAGTACTTC.

Worth noting for this clonotype: The final CDR3 position lacks the conserved phenylalanine or tryptophan, pointing to a likely read error. J is TRBJ2-3 and V is TRBV20-1; 7 nucleotides match TRBD1. Germline CDR1 DFQATT, CDR2 SNEGSKA (reference sequence). The length of the CDR3 is 14 residues. V shed 5 bases and J 3 bases; nucleotides not matched to a gene: 8. The DNA of the CDR3 is TGCAGTGCTCCCGAGAACAGGGGAACAGATACGCAGTATTCT. Amino acid sequence: CSAPENRGTDTQYS.

Points on this clonotype: In this CDR3 the conserved last residue, phenylalanine or tryptophan, is missing, so a read error is likely. Because the CDR3's place on the DNA is in doubt, the DNA is left out and the CDR3 is given as listed by TCRdb. The gene calls are TRBV10-3 and TRBJ1-1. Ends included, the CDR3 has 13 residues. Germline CDR1 is ENHRY and CDR2 is SYGVKD. This CDR3 is CAISGGVNTEAFS.

This clonotype has a handful of counts. The genes are TRBV29-1 and TRBJ2-1; the D gene is possibly TRBD2 (5 bases). The V gene lost 4 bases and the J gene lost 4 bases, with 11 bases spanning the gap. The length of the CDR3 is 13 residues. Germline values: CDR1 SQVTM, CDR2 ANQGSEA. CDR3 DNA: TGCAGCGTTGCGCCGGACTCATACAATGAGCAGTTCTTC. It encodes CSVAPDSYNEQFF.